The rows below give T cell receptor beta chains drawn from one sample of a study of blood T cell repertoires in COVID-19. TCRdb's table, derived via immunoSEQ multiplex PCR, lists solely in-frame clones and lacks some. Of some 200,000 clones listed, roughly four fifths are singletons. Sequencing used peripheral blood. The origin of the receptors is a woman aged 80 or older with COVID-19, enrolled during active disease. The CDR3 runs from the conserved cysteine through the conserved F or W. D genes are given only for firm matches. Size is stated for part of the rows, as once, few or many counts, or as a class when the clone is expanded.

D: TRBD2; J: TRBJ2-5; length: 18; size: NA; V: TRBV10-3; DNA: TGTGCCATCAGTGAGTGGACTAGCCAGGCACGGCGGGTTGGGACCCAGTACTTC; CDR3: CAISEWTSQARRVGTQYF
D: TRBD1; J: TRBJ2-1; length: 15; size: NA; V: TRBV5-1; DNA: TGCGCCAGCAGCTTCGCAGGACAGGGGGATAATGAGCAGTTCTTC; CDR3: CASSFAGQGDNEQFF
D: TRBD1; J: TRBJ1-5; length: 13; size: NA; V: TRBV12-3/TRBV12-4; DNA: TGTGCCAGCAAACGGACAGGGAATCAGCCCCAGCATTTT; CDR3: CASKRTGNQPQHF
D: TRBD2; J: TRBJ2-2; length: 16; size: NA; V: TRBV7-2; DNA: TGTGCCAGCAGCTTATTCGCCCTAGCGGGAACCGGGGAGCTGTTTTTT; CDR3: CASSLFALAGTGELFF
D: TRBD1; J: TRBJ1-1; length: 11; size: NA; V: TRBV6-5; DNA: TGTGCCAGCAGTATGGACAGGAGGGCTTTCTTT; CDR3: CASSMDRRAFF
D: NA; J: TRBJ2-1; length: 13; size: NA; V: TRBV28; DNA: TGTGCCAGCAGGACTAGTGCCTACAATGAGCAGTTCTTC; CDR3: CASRTSAYNEQFF
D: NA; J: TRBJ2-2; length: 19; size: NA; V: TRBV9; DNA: TGTGCCAGCAGCCGAGGAGGGGGCGCGTGGGTTGCAGACACCGGGGAGCTGTTTTTT; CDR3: CASSRGGGAWVADTGELFF
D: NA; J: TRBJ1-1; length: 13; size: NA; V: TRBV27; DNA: TGTGCCAGCAGTGCGCGGGACCGCCTTCTAGCTTTCTTT; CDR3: CASSARDRLLAFF
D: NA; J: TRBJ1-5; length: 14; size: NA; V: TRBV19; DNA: TGTGCCAGTAGCCGTACGGGGGAGGGCCAGCCCCAGCATTTT; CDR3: CASSRTGEGQPQHF
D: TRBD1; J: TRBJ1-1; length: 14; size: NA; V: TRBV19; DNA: TGTGCCAGTAGTATAAGACAGGGTAGTACTGAAGCTTTCTTT; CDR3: CASSIRQGSTEAFF
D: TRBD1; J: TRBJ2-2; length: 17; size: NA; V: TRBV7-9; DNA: TGTGCCAGCAGCTTAGCCCACCCGGGACAGGGAGGTCGTGGGCTGTTTTTT; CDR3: CASSLAHPGQGGRGLFF
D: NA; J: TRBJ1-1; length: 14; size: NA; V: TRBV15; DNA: TGTGCCACCAGCAGGGGAGGGACGATCACTGAAGCTTTCTTT; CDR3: CATSRGGTITEAFF
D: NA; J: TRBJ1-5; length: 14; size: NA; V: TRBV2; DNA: TGTGCCAGCAGGACGTTTTATCAGGGAAAGCCCCAGCATTTT; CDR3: CASRTFYQGKPQHF
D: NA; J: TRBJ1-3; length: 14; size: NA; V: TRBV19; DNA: TGTGCCAGTAGGACCGTAGAAGCGGGAAACACCATATATTTT; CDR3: CASRTVEAGNTIYF
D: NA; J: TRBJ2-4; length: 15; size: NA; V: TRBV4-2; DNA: TGTGCCAGCAGCCAAGATAGGGGTGGGAGGTCCATTCAGTACTTC; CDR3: CASSQDRGGRSIQYF
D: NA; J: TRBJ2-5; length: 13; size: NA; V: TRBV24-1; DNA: TGTGCCACCAGTGATTCTAGTCAAGGAACCCAGTACTTC; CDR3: CATSDSSQGTQYF
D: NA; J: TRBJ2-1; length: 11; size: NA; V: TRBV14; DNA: TGTGCCAGCAGCCACGCCCTAGAGCAGTTCTTC; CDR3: CASSHALEQFF
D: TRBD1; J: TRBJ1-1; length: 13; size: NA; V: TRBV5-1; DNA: TGCGCCAGCATAGCCTCAGGGGGCACTGAAGCTTTCTTT; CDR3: CASIASGGTEAFF
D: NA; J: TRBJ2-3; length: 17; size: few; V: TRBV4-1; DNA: TGCGCCAGCAGCCAGAGGATCGGAAGAAGTTTCACAGATACGCAGTATTTT; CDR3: CASSQRIGRSFTDTQYF
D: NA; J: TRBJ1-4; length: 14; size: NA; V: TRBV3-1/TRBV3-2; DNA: TGTGCCAGCAAAGGGGGTACGACTAATGAAAAACTGTTTTTT; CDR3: CASKGGTTNEKLFF
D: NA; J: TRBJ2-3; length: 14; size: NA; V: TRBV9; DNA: TGTGCCAGCAGCCCCTTAAGCGACGCAGATACGCAGTATTTT; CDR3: CASSPLSDADTQYF
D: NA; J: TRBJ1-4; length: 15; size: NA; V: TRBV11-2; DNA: TGTGCCAGCAGCTTAGGCGGGCTCACCGGTGAAAAACTGTTTTTT; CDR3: CASSLGGLTGEKLFF
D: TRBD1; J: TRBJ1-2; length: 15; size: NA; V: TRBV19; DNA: TGTGCCAGTAGTATTACCTGGGACAGCTACTATGGCTACACCTTC; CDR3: CASSITWDSYYGYTF
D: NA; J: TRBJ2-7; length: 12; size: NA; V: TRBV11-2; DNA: TGTGCCAGCAGCTCACTCACCTACGAGCAGTACTTC; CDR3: CASSSLTYEQYF
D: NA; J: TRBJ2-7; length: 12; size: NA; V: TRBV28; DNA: TGTGCCAGCCAAACAGGTTCCTACGAGCAGTACTTC; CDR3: CASQTGSYEQYF
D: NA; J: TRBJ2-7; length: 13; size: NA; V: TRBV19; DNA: TGTGCCACCACGGGTCAGAATTCCTACGAGCAGTACTTC; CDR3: CATTGQNSYEQYF
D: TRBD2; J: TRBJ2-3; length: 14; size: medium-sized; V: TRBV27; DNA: TGTGCCAGCAGTACGGGGGGGCCGATAGATACGCAGTATTTT; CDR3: CASSTGGPIDTQYF
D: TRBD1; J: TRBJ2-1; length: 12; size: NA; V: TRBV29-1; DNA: TGCAGCGTTGATACAGGGGGGAATGAGCAGTTCTTC; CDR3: CSVDTGGNEQFF
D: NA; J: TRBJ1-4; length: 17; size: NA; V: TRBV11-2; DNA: TGTGCCAGCAGCTTGCCCCCTATGGGGGGGGGAAATGAAAAACTGTTTTTT; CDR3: CASSLPPMGGGNEKLFF
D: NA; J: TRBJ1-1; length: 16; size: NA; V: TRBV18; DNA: TGTGCCAGCTCACCTCGGAGCGGGCTGGGGGACACTGAAGCTTTCTTT; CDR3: CASSPRSGLGDTEAFF
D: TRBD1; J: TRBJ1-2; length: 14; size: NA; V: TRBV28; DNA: TGTGCCAGCAGAGGACAGGGGCAAGGTGTAGGCTACACCTTC; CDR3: CASRGQGQGVGYTF
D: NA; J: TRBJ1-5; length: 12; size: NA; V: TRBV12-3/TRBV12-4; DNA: TGTGCCAGCAGTTTCGGGTATCAGCCCCAGCATTTT; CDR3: CASSFGYQPQHF
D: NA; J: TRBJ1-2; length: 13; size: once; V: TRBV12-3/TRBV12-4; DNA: TGTGCCAGCAGTTTCGGTGACAGACATGGCTACACCTTC; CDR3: CASSFGDRHGYTF
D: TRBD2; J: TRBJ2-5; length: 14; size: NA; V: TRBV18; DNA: TGTGCCAGCTCCCGCACCAGGGAGGGGGAGACCCAGTACTTC; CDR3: CASSRTREGETQYF
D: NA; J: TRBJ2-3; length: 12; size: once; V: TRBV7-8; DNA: TGTGCCAGCAGCCCGCCGGGTGATACGCAGTATTTT; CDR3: CASSPPGDTQYF